This TCR beta chain was identified in a study of T cell changes during pregnancy in multiple sclerosis. The repertoire was sequenced with immunoSEQ multiplex PCR; TCRdb's copy has only in-frame clones and lacks some. The sample contains about 110,000 clones, approximately 90% of which appear only once. This clone occurred once. This clonotype was obtained from a female donor with multiple sclerosis, enrolled in a pregnancy study. Sequenced material: peripheral blood, taken in the third trimester of pregnancy.

The CDR3 reads CASSLLTDRGHKNIQYF. CDR3 nucleotides: TGTGCCAGCAGCTTGTTAACGGACAGGGGACACAAAAACATTCAGTACTTC. V is TRBV7-9 and J is TRBJ2-4, with TRBD1 matching over 9 bases. Germline V gives CDR1 SEHNR, CDR2 FQNEAQ (reference sequence). Trimming removed 3 bases from V and 3 bases from J; junction bases left unmatched: 9. This CDR3 contains 17 residues.